The present T cell receptor (beta chain) was sequenced within a study of blood T cell repertoires in COVID-19. Study-wide context: The United States, Italy and Spain were the sources of the acute and convalescent COVID-19 samples. Nucleic acid was either cDNA or gDNA, and it came from T cells, B-cell-depleted T cells, or PBMCs.

Authors' data handling: Reference gene primer amplification gave nucleated cell count estimates. The data were produced by immunoSEQ multiplex PCR, yet TCRdb's version contains in-frame clones alone and is incomplete. The D gene and trimming were derived from the DNA, and the V and J assignments and clone size from that table. The sample includes about 220,000 clones, 85% to 90% of them seen just once. This clone was recorded a few times. V dropped 6 bases and J dropped 8; count of bases not matched to a gene: 6. The germline gives CDR1 ENHRY, CDR2 SYGVKD. This CDR3 has 14 amino acids. This TCR was recovered from a woman between 50 and 59 years old with COVID-19, enrolled during active disease. Sequenced input: peripheral blood. V gene TRBV10-3 combines with J gene TRBJ2-1; 11 bases fit TRBD1. The CDR3 loop reads CAIRGQGAQDEQFF. DNA for the CDR3: TGTGCCATCAGAGGACAGGGGGCCCAAGATGAGCAGTTCTTC.